Listed below are T cell receptor beta chains from one sample, sequenced in a study of T cells after yellow fever vaccination. TCRdb fed the 5' RACE reads into MiXCR, producing one record per CDR3 protein. The table lists roughly 85,000 distinct CDR3 sequences, about an eighth of them singletons. The sample was CD8+ T cells not binding an NS4B(214-222) dextramer, sorted from PBMCs, taken around 3 weeks after the first yellow fever vaccination. All receptors derive from a man aged 18-30 years who received the YFV17D yellow fever vaccine. Each CDR3 is given without its conserved first and last residue. D genes are given only for firm matches.

TRBD2	TRBV6-1	TRBJ2-3	ASSEGTSHTDTQY
NA	TRBV4-1	TRBJ2-3	ASSQVFPSSTDTQY
TRBD1	TRBV7-9	TRBJ1-2	ASSLTGAFYGYT
NA	TRBV27	TRBJ2-4	ASSSPDRLAKNIQY
NA	TRBV15	TRBJ2-5	ATSRDRENPAEETQY
TRBD2	TRBV7-9	TRBJ2-7	ASSLTTGLRAYEQY
TRBD1	TRBV27	TRBJ1-2	ASSLGQGNNYGYT
TRBD2	TRBV6-2/TRBV6-3	TRBJ2-7	ASSSVLAGAMYEQY
TRBD2	TRBV11-2	TRBJ2-5	ASSLSLPLAGDQETQY
NA	TRBV5-5	TRBJ2-1	ASSLILGNEQF
NA	TRBV19	TRBJ2-1	ASRQGPYNEQF
NA	TRBV12-3/TRBV12-4	TRBJ2-2	ASGQWAGELF
NA	TRBV24-1	TRBJ2-2	ATSDQRGATTGELF
NA	TRBV27	TRBJ1-1	ASSLVGNTEAF
NA	TRBV15	TRBJ2-5	ATSRDRRPQETQY
NA	TRBV11-2	TRBJ1-1	ASSSQSWGEAF
TRBD1	TRBV4-2	TRBJ1-5	ASSQELIRGSNQPQH
TRBD1	TRBV6-2/TRBV6-3	TRBJ1-2	ASSYSFSDRGKNGYT
NA	TRBV12-3/TRBV12-4	TRBJ1-2	ASKGPEDYGYT
NA	TRBV10-3	TRBJ1-1	AIRGRWMNTEAF
NA	TRBV4-3	TRBJ1-2	ASSQGRDTNYGYT
TRBD2	TRBV2	TRBJ2-3	ASLPAGDTDTQY
NA	TRBV11-2	TRBJ1-1	ASSLGDGGLTEAF
TRBD1	TRBV14	TRBJ1-2	ASSSDRDRGPGGYT
NA	TRBV6-5	TRBJ2-2	ASSYNSGGAGELF
NA	TRBV5-1	TRBJ2-2	ASSPDPGPHTGELF
TRBD2	TRBV6-5	TRBJ2-4	ASSYSAGGPTKNIQY
TRBD1	TRBV11-2	TRBJ2-6	ASSSYDRAPGANVLT
NA	TRBV7-2	TRBJ2-1	ASSLASYEQF